The rows below give T cell receptor beta chains drawn from one sample of a study of regulatory T cells. This table comes from immunoSEQ multiplex PCR, and its TCRdb copy is limited to in-frame clones, with some not included. Of 15,000 to 20,000 clones in the sample, 80% to 95% were seen once. The sample comprised CD8+ T cells sorted from blood. Source of these receptors: a person in their late teens or twenties with CD3G deficiency. The conserved cysteine and the conserved F or W are not part of the CDR3 here. Expanded clones are given a class, and other clones once, few, many or no size at all.

j_gene,v_gene,abundance,CDR3aa
TRBJ2-5,TRBV7-9,-,ASSLGTGPETQY
TRBJ1-1,TRBV10-3,-,AISLTGNTEAF
TRBJ2-3,TRBV7-2,-,ASSFGTSDTDTQY
TRBJ2-1,TRBV7-6,-,ASSLRLAGGPDNEQF
TRBJ2-7,TRBV10-3,medium-sized,AISRDPASYEQY
TRBJ2-5,TRBV6-5,-,ASSYSRGPQETQY
TRBJ2-7,TRBV6-1,-,ASSLDGDSKRGQY
TRBJ2-7,TRBV29-1,once,SAAGTSGGLSYEQY
TRBJ1-2,TRBV7-9,-,ASSYPGSYGYT
TRBJ2-4,TRBV4-3,hyperexpanded,ASSQDQGLPLSIQY
TRBJ2-7,TRBV27,-,ASSTGTNPYEQY
TRBJ1-1,TRBV5-1,-,ASSFEGGAF
TRBJ2-2,TRBV7-6,-,ASSLTSLNTGELF
TRBJ2-3,TRBV7-9,-,ASSHDLLAGGPPDTQY
TRBJ2-2,TRBV28,-,ASTFRLYGTANTGELF
TRBJ2-7,TRBV6-5,-,ASSYRQGGDEQY
TRBJ2-3,TRBV9,-,ASSPGGAADTQY
TRBJ2-7,TRBV6-1,-,ASSVQGLERVYEQY
TRBJ1-1,TRBV27,-,ASSLHRAGTEAF
TRBJ2-5,TRBV5-1,once,ASSLAGTGVETQY
TRBJ2-3,TRBV7-9,-,ASSLRSDTQY
TRBJ1-2,TRBV18,-,ASSPQGAYGYT
TRBJ2-3,TRBV9,-,ASSGLAGGRSDTQY
TRBJ1-2,TRBV6-1,-,ASSEAVTGNYGYT
TRBJ2-2,TRBV7-7,-,ASSQGPNTGELF
TRBJ2-7,TRBV11-2,-,ASSQWTDEQY
TRBJ2-2,TRBV7-8,-,ASTYGTGELF
TRBJ2-2,TRBV11-2,-,ASSLAQGTGELF
TRBJ2-7,TRBV27,-,ASSLEGTSGSYEQY
TRBJ2-1,TRBV6-6,-,ASSYGPKCNEQF
TRBJ1-5,TRBV6-5,-,ASSGKGRNQPQH
TRBJ2-7,TRBV7-8,-,ASSLSGTHEQY
TRBJ1-5,TRBV6-9,-,ASSLTGFYQPQH
TRBJ2-7,TRBV28,-,ASSFGVEQY
TRBJ2-7,TRBV5-6,-,ASSLRWRDSSSSYEQY
TRBJ2-3,TRBV28,-,ASSLLTPSTDTQY
TRBJ2-5,TRBV2,-,ATGGRVQETQY
TRBJ1-4,TRBV9,-,ASSVGASSNEKLF
TRBJ1-5,TRBV4-1,-,ASSPGQGDQPQH
TRBJ1-1,TRBV5-3,few,ASSLGTGTEAF
TRBJ2-3,TRBV5-6,-,ASSSDRATDTQY
TRBJ1-1,TRBV19,-,ASSKGLNTEAF
TRBJ2-7,TRBV4-3,-,ASSPHAGSYEQY
TRBJ1-3,TRBV7-9,-,ASGLLNPSGNTIY
TRBJ2-1,TRBV6-1,-,ASSEAKVYGTSGYNEQF